The next 14 T cell receptor beta chains were all read from a single sample in a study of blood T cell repertoires in COVID-19. Data came from immunoSEQ multiplex PCR; TCRdb stores just in-frame clones and leaves some out. The sample lists a few hundred thousand clones, about 91% occurring once. Sequenced sample: peripheral blood. The receptors originated from a woman between 40 and 55 years old who had recovered from COVID-19.

This chain connects TRBV7-9 to TRBJ2-3; D remains unclear. Deletions cut 1 base from V and 1 base from J, with 9 bases between. The V gene's germline CDR1 is SEHNR and CDR2 FQNEAQ (reference sequence). There are 15 residues in the CDR3. CDR3 DNA: TGTGCCAGCAGCTTAGTACAGCCGGGCACAGATACGCAGTATTTT. Translating gives CASSLVQPGTDTQYF.

This clone has a single count. The chain employs TRBV15 and TRBJ2-7, with D possibly matching TRBD2 (6 bases). Germline CDR1 and CDR2: LNHNV and YYDKDF (reference sequence). Trimming cost V 0 bases and J 4 bases, with 13 bases left between them. There are 15 residues in the CDR3. The CDR3 loop is CATSREVGGLYEQYF. As DNA, the CDR3 is TGTGCCACCAGCAGAGAGGTCGGGGGACTGTACGAGCAGTACTTC.

The chain recombines TRBV5-4 with TRBJ1-2; tentatively, D is TRBD1 (5 bases). The CDR3 spans 14 residues. Germline CDR1 and CDR2: SGHNT and YYREEE (reference sequence). Trimming removed 4 bases at V and 3 bases at J, with 13 bases between. CDR3 in DNA: TGTGCCAGCAGCCTCGCGGGGCGGTACTATGGCTACACCTTC. Protein sequence: CASSLAGRYYGYTF. The variable domain in full, with the rest retrieved from reference TRBV5-4 and TRBJ1-2, is ETGVTQSPTHLIKTRGQQVTLRCSSQSGHNTVSWYQQALGQGPQFIFQYYREEENGRGNFPPRFSGLQFPNYSSELNVNALELDDSALYLCASSLAGRYYGYTFGSGTRLTVV.

The V and J genes are TRBV12-3 or TRBV12-4 and TRBJ1-6; no definite D call. V dropped 1 base and J dropped 9 bases, with 7 bases sitting between them. The CDR3 spans 13 residues. The CDR3 protein is CASSLEFGSPLHF. Here the CDR3 DNA reads TGTGCCAGCAGTTTAGAGTTCGGTTCACCCCTCCACTTT.

The V gene is TRBV19, the J gene TRBJ1-5; TRBD1 might be the D (6 bases). The CDR3 has 17 residues. V gave up 5 bases and J gave up 4 bases, with 21 bases separating them. Germline V lookup: CDR1 LNHDA, CDR2 SQIVND (reference sequence). This CDR3 reads CASSLLSTGRSNQPQHF. In nucleotides, the CDR3 is TGTGCCAGTAGTCTTTTATCGACAGGTAGAAGTAATCAGCCCCAGCATTTT.

The CDR3 here is CASSLSPGAYEQYF. As DNA, the CDR3 is TGTGCCAGCAGTTTATCGCCGGGGGCCTACGAGCAGTACTTC. This sequence joins TRBV27 and TRBJ2-7, with D possibly being TRBD2 (6 bases). The CDR3 consists of 14 residues. CDR1 and CDR2 from the germline V gene are MNHEY and SMNVEV (reference sequence). The V gene lost 0 bases and the J gene lost 2 bases, with 8 bases spanning the gap.

The V gene is TRBV18, the J gene TRBJ1-4; 10 bases align to TRBD1. Germline V lookup: CDR1 KGHSH, CDR2 LQKENI. Trimming at V came to 5 bases and at J to 6 bases, leaving 6 bases not matched to a gene. This CDR3 is 15 amino acids long. The CDR3 coding sequence is TGTGCCAGCTCATCCCGGGACAGGGGAGATGAAAAACTGTTTTTT. Protein product: CASSSRDRGDEKLFF.

The V gene is TRBV30, the J gene TRBJ2-5, with TRBD2 matching over 12 bases. CDR1 GTSNPN and CDR2 SVGIG come from the germline V gene (reference sequence). The CDR3 runs to 14 residues. V dropped 2 bases and J dropped 6; count of bases not matched to a gene: 4. The CDR3 here is CAWSKTSGGQTQYF. The CDR3 DNA follows: TGTGCCTGGAGTAAGACTAGCGGGGGACAGACCCAGTACTTC.

The chain has TRBV28 and TRBJ1-5; no clear D gene. The CDR3 runs to 12 residues. Trimming removed 6 bases from V and 6 bases from J, with 9 bases in between. CDR1 and CDR2 (germline): MDHEN, SYDVKM. In nucleotides, the CDR3 is TGTGCCAGCAGGATGGAGGGTCAGCCCCAGCATTTT. Protein sequence: CASRMEGQPQHF.

The genes are TRBV19 and TRBJ1-1; no reliable D call. The CDR3 consists of 14 residues. Germline lookup yields CDR1 LNHDA and CDR2 SQIVND (reference sequence). Trimming stripped 5 bases from V and 1 base from J, with 11 bases between. CDR3 residues: CASSADGKNTEAFF. CDR3 coding DNA: TGTGCCAGTAGTGCGGACGGGAAGAACACTGAAGCTTTCTTT.

The chain is built from TRBV11-3 and TRBJ2-3, with D tentatively TRBD1 (5 bases). The ends were cut back, 5 bases at V and 1 base at J, with 13 bases in the middle. The germline V gene has CDR1 SGHNT and CDR2 YENEEA. This CDR3 is built from 15 residues. The CDR3 reads CASSTTGFGTDTQYF. The DNA for the CDR3 is TGTGCCAGCAGCACCACAGGATTCGGCACAGATACGCAGTATTTT.

Only one count was recorded for this clone. CDR3 protein: CASSLGTSADTQYF. The DNA for the CDR3 is TGTGCCAGCAGCTTGGGGACTAGCGCCGATACGCAGTATTTT. The V and J genes are TRBV5-4 and TRBJ2-3, with 9 positions matching TRBD2. V was clipped by 0 bases and J by 6 bases; unmatched bases: 2. The CDR3 sequence is 14 residues long. The germline V gene encodes CDR1 SGHNT and CDR2 YYREEE (reference sequence).

J is TRBJ1-2 and V is TRBV4-2; no definite D call. Germline assignment: CDR1 LGHNA and CDR2 YNFKEQ. The CDR3 loop spans 15 amino acids. Trimming took off 6 bases at V and 8 bases at J, with 22 bases between the two ends. The CDR3 DNA reads TGTGCCAGCAGTCCCACGGTGGAGGTGTCATTGGGCTACACCTTC. Translating it yields CASSPTVEVSLGYTF.

The genes are TRBV6-6 and TRBJ1-1; D is undetermined. Trimming removed 4 bases at V and 0 bases at J, with 6 bases between. Germline CDR1 MNHNY, CDR2 SVGAGI (reference sequence). The CDR3 spans 13 residues. This CDR3 is CASSSPVNTEAFF. Here the CDR3 DNA reads TGTGCCAGCAGTTCCCCGGTGAACACTGAAGCTTTCTTT.